This paragraph reports one TCR beta chain. Its antigen is unknown. Base quality data are lacking; no much larger clone is found one base away. These data originate in a study of cytomegalovirus exposure and HLA in healthy donors (dated by TCRdb to about 2017). Turning to the overall study: In an earlier analysis of several hundred of the donors, about 260 Gb of sequence data and about 110 million unique TCR beta sequences from 150 million to 200 million T cells were reported. On average, 235,054 unique TCR beta nucleotide sequences were sequenced per donor among 398 genotyped donors of the cohort, with roughly 18% of those sequences being non-productive. An earlier analysis of around 580 of the donors used high-throughput TCR beta sequencing to judge whether each TCR beta V gene segment behaved as functional or pseudogenic. All discovery cohort repertoires had been generated on a single sequencing platform. To predict cytomegalovirus infection status, the study brought together high-throughput TCR immunosequencing, statistical association of individual TCRs with disease status, and machine learning. Rather than drawing on any new phenotypic data, the later analysis identified candidate immune exposures from TCR beta sequences and the way those sequences occurred across donors. Genome-wide SNP genotypes for about three fifths of the roughly 670 donors were used in a later genetic analysis, which treated that subset as a discovery cohort. A few DR-DQ haplotypes were treated as single units for association and clustering because of strong linkage in the cohort. Alongside the repertoire data, information on donor age, sex, ethnicity and CMV serostatus was compiled. The study aimed to test whether signatures of past pathogen exposure could be identified by cataloging public T cell receptors. The study profiled the T cell repertoires of fewer than 850 subjects by immunosequencing and related them to cytomegalovirus serostatus. HLA typing included class I and class II loci at four-digit resolution. Along with the approximately 650-subject first cohort, a separate validation cohort of 120 different subjects was used. To study patterns of TCR occurrence, a later analysis re-analyzed previously published TCR beta repertoires from around 670 donors and added high-resolution HLA genotyping. Roughly 320 gigabases of sequencing data and approximately 92 million unique TCR sequences made up an early release that covered several hundred HLA-typed donors. Of the roughly 390 genotyped donors, over 80% were placed in the genetic ancestry cluster associated with self-reported Caucasian donors. The number of donors typed differed by locus, with about 629-630 for A, B, C, DRB1 and DQB1, 522 for DQA1, 600 to 610 for DPA1, and some 440 for DPB1. The investigation overall reported the following: Because the 87-base-pair reads could not distinguish some IMGT-functional V segments, including TRBV6-2 and TRBV6-3, those segments were excluded. According to the authors, the approach could potentially be generalized to other disease states and immunological phenotypes. The study gave a list of over 150 TCR beta chains associated with cytomegalovirus. A later analysis found that HLA-associated TCR beta chains were more clonally expanded and had lower generation probabilities than equally common non-associated chains. According to a later analysis, most CMV-associated TCR beta chains appeared to be HLA-restricted, and the HLA associations seemed to be driven largely by CMV exposure. The classifier was reported to diagnose cytomegalovirus status with high specificity and sensitivity in both the original and validation cohorts. A later genetic analysis reported fewer N-insertions in productive TCRs among donors in an Asian-associated ancestry cluster than the roughly 650-donor mean. The sequencing pipeline was judged likely to have produced a cluster of highly shared sequence variants as a technical artifact. Sequencing depth was assumed to be roughly uniform across donors in the presence/absence analyses, though that assumption may not hold. In an earlier analysis of some 540 of the donors, most TCR beta V segments appeared in productive rearrangements about 90% or about 30% of the time, broadly matching IMGT annotations. Strong co-occurrence of HLA alleles, especially DR and DQ, made assigning TCR associations to individual alleles difficult. Across donors, most TCR sequences were observed very rarely, whereas some public TCRs were present in many individuals. The earlier analysis of about 600 of the donors excluded approximately 17 rarely observed V segments, including chromosome 9 orphons, because counts were too low. A further reported finding was that TCR beta sequences accurately predicted the HLA-A and HLA-B alleles for most subjects in the first cohort. V-gene and J-gene trimming of TCR beta chains was associated with a missense DCLRE1C variant in a later genetic analysis, and the association was replicated in an independent cohort. Linkage disequilibrium might explain the correlated functional status among segregating V segments, but an unknown experimental factor could not be ruled out. In a later analysis, more than 15,000 TCR beta sequences were associated with specific HLA alleles at a false discovery rate of 0.05. In a later analysis, several top co-occurrence clusters were reported to appear linked to parvovirus B19, influenza, CMV and Epstein-Barr virus. The cohort was sequenced for TCR beta chains only, and without alpha or paired-chain data the features that could be detected were limited. For the cohort, immune exposure information was limited to CMV serostatus. A few of the identified cytomegalovirus-associated TCR beta chains were confirmed in vitro to be specific for cytomegalovirus antigens. Because some donors lacked HLA typing at each locus, the association tests relied only on the typed subset. According to a later analysis, TCR association rates differed among HLA loci, with DRB1 alleles showing the most associated TCRs and HLA-C alleles showing the fewest.

Libraries were constructed by the immunoSEQ multiplex PCR assay. A mixture of 60 forward primers for TCR Vbeta segments and 13 reverse primers for TCR Jbeta segments was used in the multiplex PCR. A multiplex PCR assay on genomic DNA amplified the CDR3 region of rearranged TCR beta genes. Amplified TCR beta libraries were sequenced as 87-base-pair reads on the Illumina HiSeq System. The paper's data handling went like this. In a later analysis, 70 million to 95 million unique TCR beta chains were counted across the roughly 610 repertoires, and around 10 million of these chains were shared by at least two donors. To remove PCR and sequencing errors, raw reads were error-corrected and collapsed into unique sequences using a nearest-neighbor algorithm that merged closely related sequences. To assign V, D and J gene segments, CDR3 sequences were aligned to IMGT reference sequences. For a sequence to be retained, a match of at least six nucleotides was required to both a V gene segment and a J gene segment. Rearrangements were classified as productive when the CDR3 lacked stop codons and remained in frame with V and J, and all other rearrangements were classified as non-productive. CDR3 was defined according to IMGT convention as the region running from the second conserved V-encoded cysteine to the conserved J-encoded phenylalanine. The earlier analysis of a few hundred of the donors excluded any sequence lacking an unambiguous match to a single V gene segment. In an earlier analysis of some 590 of the donors, a V segment was called functional when productive rearrangements were above 56.7%, and segregating when the standard deviation between donors exceeded 5%. A statistical classification framework was built to diagnose cytomegalovirus status from the catalog of TCR beta chain sequences. In a later analysis, TCR nucleotide sequences were compared against IMGT/GENE-DB human TR gene sequences so that V and J genes could be assigned. The TCRdist pipeline was used in a later analysis to assign CDR3 sequences and most-parsimonious VDJ recombination scenarios. In a later analysis, each TCR beta chain was defined by its CDR3 amino acid sequence together with its V-gene family, and reads without a unique V-gene family were excluded. To address suspected cross-contamination and a sequencing artifact, a later analysis removed several hundred highly shared, low-generation-probability nucleotide sequences. For each public chain, a later analysis derived a clonal expansion index from normalized ranks of inferred template counts within each repertoire. A later analysis computed generation probabilities with a VDJ recombination model fitted to out-of-frame rearrangements, and checked the results against IGoR. In a later analysis, hypergeometric tests were used to score TCR-TCR, TCR-HLA and TCR-CMV co-occurrence, with a repertoire-size bias correction applied to TCR pairs. A later analysis estimated false discovery rates by permuting HLA or CMV assignments 20 times. In a later analysis, co-occurring TCRs were grouped using DBSCAN, and TCRdist sequence similarity was added for clustering within HLA-allele-positive subsets. Co-occurrence clustering excluded repertoires with fewer than 30,000 or more than 120,000 public chains, plus five with anomalous nucleotide sharing. In its TCRdb copy, this immuneACCESS table keeps in-frame sequences only and misses some clones. Where compared with another copy, unresolved V genes explain less than half of these, and the others have no known cause. V and J calls and clone size are copied from that table; D and trimming were computed from the DNA. For this sample the table gives some 90,000 clones, of which around four fifths were detected only once. Of the sample, about 2% falls within the top ten clones.

The cohort comprised some 700 healthy bone marrow donors. At the time of sampling, every cohort member was nominally healthy, though immune exposures that went unrecorded were likely present. The donor tested CMV seronegative, placing the donor among the 350 or so seronegative members of the cohort. A peripheral blood sample was collected from each donor, and TCR beta sequencing was performed on peripheral blood mononuclear cells. The Qiagen DNeasy Blood Extraction Kit was used to extract genomic DNA from the blood cell samples. A distance of 12 bases separates the germline ends of V and J, which lose 4 bases and 5 bases respectively. CDR1 is given as LGHNA and CDR2 as YNFKEQ, both from the germline V gene. The CDR3 contains 14 residues, cysteine and phenylalanine counted. Only the CDR3 DNA stays, 42 bases, in frame from base 1.

The chain links TRBV4-2 with TRBJ2-1, with the D gene not confidently named. The origin of this receptor is a boy between 10 and 17 years old in good health and CMV-seronegative. Sequenced sample: PBMCs. The CDR3 corresponds to CASSPTARNNEQFF. In nucleotides, the sequence is TGTGCCAGCAGCCCCACCGCTAGAAACAATGAGCAGTTCTTC.